The 26 T cell receptor beta chains in this list originate from one sample, sequenced in a study of T cell responses to AZD1222 COVID-19 vaccine. Data came from immunoSEQ multiplex PCR; TCRdb stores just in-frame clones and leaves some out. The sample has about 110,000 clones, 89% seen once. Sequenced here: peripheral blood, sampled on day 0 of MenACWY control vaccination. These receptors all stem from an adult in good health.

This chain links TRBV3-1 (or the pseudogene TRBV3-2) with TRBJ1-1, with TRBD1 as a possible D gene (5 bases). The CDR3 totals 13 residues. V lost 0 bases and J 7 bases, leaving 9 bases between the germline ends. Germline V gene data show CDR1 as LGHDT and CDR2 as YNNKEL (reference sequence). The CDR3 loop is CASSQDYGGEAFF. CDR3 bases: TGTGCCAGCAGCCAAGATTACGGGGGTGAAGCTTTCTTT.

V is TRBV5-5 and J is TRBJ2-1; TRBD1 might be the D (6 bases). The CDR3 loop spans 17 amino acids. The germline V and J ends were trimmed by 4 bases and 0 bases, with 17 bases remaining between them. The V gene's germline CDR1 is SGHKS and CDR2 YYEKEE (reference sequence). CDR3 sequence: CASSVSQGPLSYNEQFF. The CDR3 bases are TGTGCCAGCAGCGTCTCACAGGGCCCCCTCTCCTACAATGAGCAGTTCTTC.

The rearrangement joins TRBV12-5 to TRBJ1-2; the D gene is possibly TRBD1 (6 bases). Germline CDR1 LGHNT, CDR2 FRNRAP. Trimming removed 3 bases at V and 3 bases at J, with 14 bases between. The CDR3 length is 15 residues. The CDR3 reads CASGFPEGGHYGYTF. In DNA form, the CDR3 reads TGTGCTAGTGGTTTCCCAGAGGGGGGACACTATGGCTACACCTTC.

The CDR3 protein is CASSPSGDYNEQFF. The CDR3 nucleotides are TGTGCCAGTAGTCCTAGCGGGGACTACAATGAGCAGTTCTTC. J is TRBJ2-1 and V is TRBV19; 9 nucleotides agree with TRBD2. The CDR3 runs 14 residues. V trimming: 5 bases; J trimming: 3 bases; junction bases outside the gene matches: 2. CDR1 and CDR2 from the germline V gene are LNHDA and SQIVND (reference sequence).

The rearrangement uses TRBV5-1 and TRBJ1-1; 8 bases are a match to TRBD1. The germline V gene encodes CDR1 SGHRS and CDR2 YFSETQ. Trimming at V came to 3 bases and at J to 8 bases, leaving 12 bases not matched to a gene. The CDR3 is 15 amino acids. The CDR3 DNA sequence: TGCGCCAGCAGCTGGACAGGAGGACAGGGTGGGGAAGCTTTCTTT. Encoded protein: CASSWTGGQGGEAFF.

The J gene is TRBJ2-7, the V gene TRBV5-1, with 8 bases that match TRBD1. J was trimmed by 3 bases and V by 2 bases; bases with no gene match: 4. The CDR3 consists of 14 residues. In germline, CDR1 is SGHRS, CDR2 YFSETQ. The CDR3, as DNA: TGCGCCAGCAGCTTTACGACAGGGGACTACGAGCAGTACTTC. Its protein is CASSFTTGDYEQYF.

This chain connects TRBV20-1 to TRBJ1-2; D is uncertain. The CDR3 sequence is 12 residues long. Trimming took 3 bases from V and 4 from J, leaving 9 bases between them. Germline lookup yields CDR1 DFQATT and CDR2 SNEGSKA (reference sequence). The CDR3 loop reads CSASRTSYGYTF. The CDR3 coding sequence is TGCAGTGCTAGTAGGACTTCCTATGGCTACACCTTC.

CDR3 nucleotides: TGCGCCAGCAGCTCTTGGGGGTCGGCGGCGAACACTGAAGCTTTCTTT. Amino acids: CASSSWGSAANTEAFF. The chain joins TRBV5-1 to TRBJ1-1; D may be TRBD1 (5 bases). V dropped 3 bases and J dropped 1 base, with 16 bases sitting between them. CDR3 length: 16 residues. Germline V gene data show CDR1 as SGHRS and CDR2 as YFSETQ.

The CDR3 here is CASSYQQVNQPQHF. Written as DNA, the CDR3 is TGTGCCAGCAGTTACCAGCAGGTCAATCAGCCCCAGCATTTT. The chain uses TRBV6-2 or TRBV6-3 and TRBJ1-5; D unclear. This CDR3 has 14 residues. The V gene's germline CDR1 is MNHEY and CDR2 SVGEGT. Trimming cost V 2 bases and J 3 bases, with 8 bases left between them.

This clone was recorded only once. The chain employs TRBV5-1 and TRBJ2-1, with D unresolved. Trimming stripped 6 bases from V and 3 bases from J, with 10 bases between. Germline values: CDR1 SGHRS, CDR2 YFSETQ. The CDR3 has 13 amino acids. CDR3 sequence reads: CASKGGNYNEQFF. The CDR3 bases are TGCGCCAGCAAGGGCGGCAACTACAATGAGCAGTTCTTC. The full variable domain, its missing parts supplied by reference TRBV5-1 and TRBJ2-1, is KAGVTQTPRYLIKTRGQQVTLSCSPISGHRSVSWYQQTPGQGLQFLFEYFSETQRNKGNFPGRFSGRQFSNSRSEMNVSTLELGDSALYLCASKGGNYNEQFFGPGTRLTVL.

This CDR3 is CASSISGRGGRVHEQYF. As DNA, the CDR3 is TGTGCCAGTAGTATCTCAGGTAGGGGGGGTAGAGTCCACGAGCAGTACTTC. This sequence joins TRBV19 and TRBJ2-7, with D perhaps matching TRBD2 (7 bases). This CDR3 comprises 17 residues. Per germline, CDR1 LNHDA and CDR2 SQIVND (reference sequence). Trimming stripped 3 bases from V and 5 bases from J, with 23 bases between.

The chain is built from TRBV19 and TRBJ1-2; tentative D call: TRBD1 (5 bases). From germline, CDR1 is LNHDA and CDR2 SQIVND (reference sequence). The V end was cut by 5 bases, the J end by 4 bases, with 11 bases between. This CDR3 spans 13 amino acids. CDR3 residues: CASSAGTPYGYTF. As DNA, the CDR3 is TGTGCCAGTAGTGCCGGGACTCCCTATGGCTACACCTTC. The variable domain in full, with the rest retrieved from reference TRBV19 and TRBJ1-2, is DGGITQSPKYLFRKEGQNVTLSCEQNLNHDAMYWYRQDPGQGLRLIYYSQIVNDFQKGDIAEGYSVSREKKESFPLTVTSAQKNPTAFYLCASSAGTPYGYTFGSGTRLTVV.

The rearrangement joins TRBV15 to TRBJ1-2; D remains ambiguous. Trimming left V 4 bases short and J 5 bases short, with 8 bases between. CDR1 LNHNV and CDR2 YYDKDF come from the germline V gene (reference sequence). The CDR3 length is 12 residues. The CDR3 here is CATSKTGYGYTF. The DNA for the CDR3 is TGTGCCACCAGCAAGACTGGGTATGGCTACACCTTC.

For the CDR3, the DNA is TGTGCCTGGAGTGTACGCGGTCCTGGGCACTCAGATACGCAGTATTTT. This gives the protein CAWSVRGPGHSDTQYF. V gene TRBV30 combines with J gene TRBJ2-3, with D uncertain. Deletions cut 0 bases from V and 4 bases from J, with 17 bases between. Germline V lookup: CDR1 GTSNPN, CDR2 SVGIG (reference sequence). The CDR3 spans 16 residues. The complete variable domain, with remaining parts taken from reference TRBV30 and TRBJ2-3, reads SQTIHQWPATLVQPVGSPLSLECTVEGTSNPNLYWYRQAAGRGLQLLFYSVGIGQISSEVPQNLSASRPQDRQFILSSKKLLLSDSGFYLCAWSVRGPGHSDTQYFGPGTRLTVL.

The CDR3, as DNA: TGTGCCAGTAGGGGCCGAAATACAGCTTTCTTT. Protein: CASRGRNTAFF. The chain has TRBV19 and TRBJ1-1, with D hard to call. Germline values: CDR1 LNHDA, CDR2 SQIVND (reference sequence). Trimming cost V 6 bases and J 10 bases, with 12 bases left between them. The CDR3 covers 11 residues.

This chain links TRBV12-3 or TRBV12-4 with TRBJ1-6; D gene uncertain. V was trimmed by 5 bases and J by 8 bases, leaving 10 bases between them. The CDR3 spans 13 residues. This CDR3 reads CASSRSGDSPLHF. The DNA for the CDR3 is TGTGCCAGCAGTCGGAGCGGGGATTCACCCCTCCACTTT.

The chain employs TRBV12-3 or TRBV12-4 and TRBJ2-2; tentative D call: TRBD1 (6 bases). The CDR3 is 13 amino acids. The V end lost 6 bases, the J end lost 6 bases, and 11 bases lay between the germline ends. CDR3 amino acids: CASSNRVAGELFF. CDR3 in DNA: TGTGCCAGCAGCAACAGGGTTGCCGGGGAGCTGTTTTTT.

The chain employs TRBV12-3 or TRBV12-4 and TRBJ1-1, with unresolved D. This CDR3 has 13 residues. The V end was cut by 1 base, the J end by 1 base, with 4 bases between. CDR3: CASSLGWNTEAFF. The CDR3 DNA is TGTGCCAGCAGTTTAGGTTGGAACACTGAAGCTTTCTTT.

The J gene is TRBJ1-2, the V gene TRBV19; 8 bases match TRBD1. CDR3 length equals 15 residues. Per the germline V gene, CDR1 is LNHDA and CDR2 is SQIVND (reference sequence). V shed 7 bases and J 2 bases; nucleotides not matched to a gene: 9. The CDR3 region is CASTPGTGGNYGYTF. The CDR3 DNA sequence: TGTGCCAGTACCCCGGGGACAGGAGGAAACTATGGCTACACCTTC.

The rearrangement uses TRBV7-8 and TRBJ1-6; perhaps TRBD1 as D (5 bases). The germline CDR1 and CDR2 sequences are SGHVS and FQNEAQ. The CDR3 loop spans 15 amino acids. V lost 5 bases and J 10 bases, leaving 18 bases between the germline ends. CDR3 region: CASSRGTVGDSPLHF. In nucleotides, the CDR3 is TGTGCCAGCAGCCGAGGAACGGTGGGGGACTCACCCCTCCACTTT.

This sequence joins TRBV7-9 and TRBJ2-7; D is perhaps TRBD1 (6 bases). Trimming stripped 5 bases from V and 5 bases from J, with 16 bases between. CDR1 and CDR2 from the germline V gene are SEHNR and FQNEAQ (reference sequence). The CDR3 totals 14 residues. As DNA, the CDR3 is TGTGCCAGCAGCCCGACAGGTTCCCGGGACGAGCAGTACTTC. Residues: CASSPTGSRDEQYF.

The rearrangement joins TRBV7-3 to TRBJ2-7; D not certain. Germline values: CDR1 SGHTA, CDR2 FQGTGA. The CDR3 extends over 15 amino acids. V was pared by 0 bases and J by 0 bases, with 9 bases between. The CDR3 is CASSLTEISSYEQYF. The CDR3, as DNA: TGTGCCAGCAGCTTAACCGAGATTAGCTCCTACGAGCAGTACTTC.

The chain links TRBV5-6 to TRBJ1-1; D is perhaps TRBD1 (6 bases). The CDR3 totals 15 residues. The V gene's germline CDR1 is SGHDT and CDR2 YYEEEE. V gave up 6 bases and J gave up 1 base, with 16 bases separating them. For the CDR3, the DNA is TGTGCCAGCATCCTCATGACAGGCTGGAACACTGAAGCTTTCTTT. It codes for CASILMTGWNTEAFF.

The rearrangement links TRBV12-3 or TRBV12-4 to TRBJ2-3, with a tentative D call TRBD2 (6 bases). CDR3 length equals 13 residues. V was trimmed by 7 bases and J by 5 bases, leaving 13 bases between them. The DNA for the CDR3 is TGTGCCAGCACGGGAGCAGCAAGAGATACGCAGTATTTT. Translating gives CASTGAARDTQYF.

This chain uses TRBV9 with TRBJ1-2, with a weak D call TRBD1 (5 bases). The germline gives CDR1 SGDLS, CDR2 YYNGEE. CDR3 size: 14 residues. Deletions cut 4 bases from V and 8 bases from J, with 18 bases between. The CDR3 nucleotides read TGTGCCAGCAGCCCCGCCGACAGTGGGGGAGGCTACACCTTC. Protein: CASSPADSGGGYTF.

The genes are TRBV27 and TRBJ2-5; 8 bases fit TRBD1. V gave up 5 bases and J gave up 5 bases; unmatched junction bases: 7. This CDR3 comprises 14 residues. Per the germline V gene, CDR1 is MNHEY and CDR2 is SMNVEV (reference sequence). The CDR3 protein is CASSIGQGWETQYF. CDR3 in DNA: TGTGCCAGCAGTATTGGACAGGGATGGGAGACCCAGTACTTC.